The clone carrying this T cell receptor (beta chain) was seen at least ten times. Its target is not known. Diagnoses were made from clinical symptoms, serum measures (thyroxine and TRAb), thyroid ultrasound and orbital computed tomography. This sample stems from a study of T cells in Graves' hyperthyroidism and ophthalmopathy. There were TCR beta CDR3 regions amplified from RNA transcripts. Carried out on the TCR CDR3, a first-round RT-PCR used the HTBI primer set. Using its own MiXCR run on the multiplex PCR reads, TCRdb lists one record per CDR3 protein. The table lists 300,000 to 450,000 distinct CDR3 sequences, 15% to 20% of them singletons. Study-wide points: Among thyroid clonotypes expanded above 0.001, most also appeared in blood. The model identified upcoming ophthalmopathy a median about 7.1 months ahead of onset. Ophthalmopathy cases were set apart from stable hyperthyroidism by a 13 V-J model.

This receptor was taken from a woman in her forties with Graves' ophthalmopathy. Sequenced: blood.

In DNA form, the CDR3 reads TGCAGTGCTAGGGGACAGGCGGCCCAGTACTTC. Translating gives CSARGQAAQYF. V usage is TRBV20-1 and J usage is TRBJ2-5, with 8 bases matching TRBD1. V lost 3 bases to trimming and J lost 9 bases; unmatched junction nucleotides: 3. Germline CDR1 DFQATT, CDR2 SNEGSKA (reference sequence). The CDR3 loop spans 11 amino acids.